The source of this TCR beta chain is a study of spatial heterogeneity in lung cancer. The overall study: TCR and UMI combinations that were unique each appeared, on average, more than ten times in raw reads.

Every TCR cDNA molecule bore its own unique molecular identifier. TCRdb reanalysed the 5' RACE reads using MiXCR and keeps one entry per CDR3 protein. The sample holds over 90,000 distinct CDR3 sequences, roughly 8.7% seen once. This clonotype was recorded many times. Germline V gene lookup returns CDR1 SGHNT and CDR2 YENEEA. V was pared by 5 bases and J by 5 bases, with 9 bases between. This CDR3 contains 12 residues. Time point meaning: sample taken at primary tumor resection. Tumor, nontumor lung or frozen PBMC supplied whole RNA, sequenced without sorting. The sample consisted of PBMCs, taken at surgery. The sequence derives from a male donor with early-stage non-small cell lung cancer. This chain uses TRBV11-3 with TRBJ1-1, with D hard to call. CDR3 DNA sequence: TGTGCCAGCAGCCTGGATCTAACTGAAGCTTTCTTT. This codes for CASSLDLTEAFF.